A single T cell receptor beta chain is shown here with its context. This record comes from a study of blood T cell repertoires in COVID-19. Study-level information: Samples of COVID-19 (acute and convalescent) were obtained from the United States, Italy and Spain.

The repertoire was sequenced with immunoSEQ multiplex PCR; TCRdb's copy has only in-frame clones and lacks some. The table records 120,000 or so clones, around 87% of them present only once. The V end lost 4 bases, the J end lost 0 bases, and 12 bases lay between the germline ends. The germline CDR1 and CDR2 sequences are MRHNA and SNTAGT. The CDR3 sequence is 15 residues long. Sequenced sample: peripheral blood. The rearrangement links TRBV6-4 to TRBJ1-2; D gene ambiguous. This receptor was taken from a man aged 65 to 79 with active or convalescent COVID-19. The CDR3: CASSVRPGANYGYTF. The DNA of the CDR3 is TGTGCCAGCAGTGTAAGGCCTGGAGCTAACTATGGCTACACCTTC.